The 12 T cell receptor beta chains below were found in one sample sequenced in a study of immune cell composition in non-small cell lung cancer. TCRdb's copy holds only in-frame clones and misses some; the assay was immunoSEQ multiplex PCR. Of 14,000 to 15,000 clones listed, roughly two thirds are singletons. Sequences were obtained from lung tumor tissue. The receptors were gathered from a human donor with non-small cell lung cancer.

This clone was seen only once. The chain links TRBV15 to TRBJ1-5; 7 bases line up with TRBD1. Germline lookup yields CDR1 LNHNV and CDR2 YYDKDF (reference sequence). J gave up 6 bases and V 0 bases, and 8 bases lay outside the gene matches. The CDR3 contains 16 residues. The CDR3: CATSRDAQGPAQPQHF. In nucleotides, the CDR3 is TGTGCCACCAGCAGAGATGCACAGGGGCCGGCTCAGCCCCAGCATTTT.

The rearrangement uses TRBV18 and TRBJ2-1; TRBD1 matches at 10 bases. CDR1 KGHSH and CDR2 LQKENI come from the germline V gene. Losses at the gene ends were 3 bases for V and 0 bases for J; bases not matched to a gene: 5. The CDR3 totals 17 residues. The CDR3 nucleotides read TGTGCCAGCTCACCTTTAGGGGACAGGGGCTCCTACAATGAGCAGTTCTTC. Protein product: CASSPLGDRGSYNEQFF.

The chain carries TRBV5-4 and TRBJ1-2, with D possibly TRBD1 on 6 matching bases. The V gene lost 4 bases and the J gene lost 5 bases, with 15 bases spanning the gap. The CDR3 sequence is 14 residues long. The germline CDR1 and CDR2 sequences are SGHNT and YYREEE (reference sequence). The CDR3 DNA is TGTGCCAGCAGCCCGGACGCAGGGGAGTATGGCTACACCTTC. It specifies CASSPDAGEYGYTF.

CDR3 coding DNA: TGTGCCAGCTCACCACGGCCCCTTGGTACGCAGTATTTT. This sequence encodes CASSPRPLGTQYF. The rearrangement links TRBV18 to TRBJ2-3; D unclear. Between the trimmed V and J ends, which lost 1 base and 8 bases, there was a span of 10 bases. CDR3 length: 13 residues. Germline assignment: CDR1 KGHSH and CDR2 LQKENI.

The gene calls are TRBV4-3 and TRBJ1-1; 8 positions match TRBD1. After removal of 2 bases from V and 1 base from J, the junction contained 3 bases not matched to a gene. This CDR3 has 15 residues. The germline CDR1 and CDR2 sequences are LGHNA and YSLEER. DNA of the CDR3: TGCGCCAGCAGCCAACACAGGGGGGGGAACACTGAAGCTTTCTTT. Translation gives CASSQHRGGNTEAFF.

This rearrangement joins TRBV5-1 to TRBJ2-7; D is perhaps TRBD1 (6 bases). Trimming shortened V by 0 bases and J by 1 base, and 14 bases separated the two germline ends. The CDR3 sequence is 16 residues long. Germline V gene sequence: CDR1 SGHRS, CDR2 YFSETQ. The CDR3 sequence: CASSLGTGSVSYEQYF. CDR3 nucleotide sequence: TGCGCCAGCAGCTTGGGAACAGGGAGCGTATCCTACGAGCAGTACTTC.

This clone has only a few counts. The rearrangement links TRBV2 to TRBJ1-2; TRBD1 agrees at 8 bases. The CDR3 is 14 amino acids. Unmatched junction bases numbered 1, after V lost 1 base and J lost 3 bases. The V gene's germline CDR1 is SNHLY and CDR2 FYNNEI. The CDR3 reads CASSEGTGYYGYTF. The CDR3 region has the DNA TGTGCCAGCAGTGAAGGGACAGGGTACTATGGCTACACCTTC.

The chain employs TRBV18 and TRBJ1-1; 7 positions agree with TRBD1. Trimming cost V 5 bases and J 5 bases; bases outside gene matches: 5. In germline, CDR1 is KGHSH, CDR2 LQKENI. The CDR3 consists of 13 residues. CDR3 nucleotide sequence: TGTGCCAGCTCATCTGACAGGGAGACTGAAGCTTTCTTT. Its protein product is CASSSDRETEAFF.

The chain employs TRBV7-8 and TRBJ2-3; TRBD2 matches 10 bases. The CDR3 spans 16 residues. CDR1 is SGHVS, CDR2 FQNEAQ, per germline. V shed 3 bases, J shed 8 bases, and the junction held 11 bases outside the gene matches. The CDR3 nucleotides read TGTGCCAGCAGCTTTTCAAGCGGGGGGGCCGGTGGTACGCAGTATTTT. Translating it yields CASSFSSGGAGGTQYF.

J is TRBJ2-1 and V is TRBV29-1; 10 bases match TRBD1. Germline CDR1 and CDR2: SQVTM and ANQGSEA. The V and J ends lost 6 bases and 7 bases, in that order; junction bases with no gene match: 9. This CDR3 spans 14 amino acids. The CDR3 loop reads CSVRRDRGANEQFF. CDR3 DNA sequence: TGCAGCGTCCGCCGGGACAGGGGCGCGAATGAGCAGTTCTTC.

The J gene is TRBJ2-7, the V gene TRBV9; TRBD1 matches at 10 bases. The CDR3 sequence is 15 residues long. V lost 2 bases to trimming and J lost 3 bases; unmatched junction nucleotides: 5. Germline V lookup: CDR1 SGDLS, CDR2 YYNGEE. CDR3 DNA: TGTGCCAGCAGCGTTGGGACAGGGGTAATCTACGAGCAGTACTTC. This sequence encodes CASSVGTGVIYEQYF.

This chain uses TRBV6-1 with TRBJ2-1; 11 nucleotides match TRBD2. Germline-derived CDR1 and CDR2 are MNHNS and SASEGT. V shed 6 bases and J 7 bases; nucleotides not matched to a gene: 5. The CDR3 runs 14 residues. The CDR3, as DNA: TGTGCCAGCAGACACATAGCGGGGGGGAATGAGCAGTTCTTC. Translation gives CASRHIAGGNEQFF.